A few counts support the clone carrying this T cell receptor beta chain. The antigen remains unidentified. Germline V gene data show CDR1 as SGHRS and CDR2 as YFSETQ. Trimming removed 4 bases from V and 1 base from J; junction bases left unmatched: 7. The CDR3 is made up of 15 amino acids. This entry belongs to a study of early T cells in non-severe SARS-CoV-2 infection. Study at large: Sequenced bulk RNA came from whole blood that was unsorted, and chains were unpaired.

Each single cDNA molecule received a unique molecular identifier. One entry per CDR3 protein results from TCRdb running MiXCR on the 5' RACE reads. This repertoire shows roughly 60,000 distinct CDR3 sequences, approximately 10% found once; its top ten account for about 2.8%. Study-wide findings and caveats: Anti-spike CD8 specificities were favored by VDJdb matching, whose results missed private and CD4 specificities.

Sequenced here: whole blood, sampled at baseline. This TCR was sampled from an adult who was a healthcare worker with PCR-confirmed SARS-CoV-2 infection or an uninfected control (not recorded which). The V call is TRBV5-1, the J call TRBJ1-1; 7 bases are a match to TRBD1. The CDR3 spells CASSRRGQQNTEAFF. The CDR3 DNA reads TGCGCCAGCAGCCGGAGGGGACAGCAGAACACTGAAGCTTTCTTT.